Listed below are T cell receptor beta chains from one sample, sequenced in a study of radiotherapy plus CTLA-4 blockade in lung cancer. Clones were sequenced by immunoSEQ multiplex PCR, and TCRdb holds only the in-frame ones, with some missing. This sample carries 110,000 or so clones, 78% of them seen once, and the ten largest clones take roughly 5.2%. Material: peripheral blood, obtained from a patient treated with radiotherapy plus ipilimumab. The source is a human donor with non-small cell lung cancer who had a partial response to radiotherapy plus ipilimumab. CDR3s include the opening cysteine and the closing phenylalanine or tryptophan. The D gene is left open where the match is weak. The size entry is marked missing in some rows and otherwise reads once, few, many or a size class.

J	D	V	size	CDR3	DNA
TRBJ2-7	-	TRBV11-3	-	CASSGGLNGGEQYF	TGTGCCAGCAGTGGGGGACTTAACGGTGGTGAGCAGTACTTC
TRBJ1-1	-	TRBV10-3	-	CAISESGHLNTEAFF	TGTGCCATCAGTGAGTCGGGACACCTGAACACTGAAGCTTTCTTT
TRBJ2-1	TRBD2	TRBV6-5	-	CASSYRAGVAYNEQFF	TGTGCCAGCAGTTACCGAGCGGGAGTCGCCTACAATGAGCAGTTCTTC
TRBJ1-5	TRBD1	TRBV28	-	CASSPQGTPGQPQHF	TGTGCCAGCAGCCCACAGGGGACTCCGGGACAGCCCCAGCATTTT
TRBJ2-1	-	TRBV6-5	-	CASRDFPGNEQFF	TGTGCCAGCAGGGACTTCCCTGGCAATGAGCAGTTCTTC
TRBJ2-3	TRBD2	TRBV5-1	-	CASSLAREGADTQYF	TGCGCCAGCAGTCTGGCGCGGGAGGGAGCAGATACGCAGTATTTT
TRBJ2-1	TRBD2	TRBV4-1	few	CASSQDPGTSGRLSYNEQFF	TGCGCCAGCAGCCAAGATCCAGGGACTAGCGGGAGGTTGTCCTACAATGAGCAGTTCTTC
TRBJ1-1	-	TRBV11-2	-	CASSFRTLLDTEAFF	TGTGCCAGCAGCTTTCGAACACTCCTAGACACTGAAGCTTTCTTT
TRBJ1-2	-	TRBV10-2	few	CASSLAELNYGYTF	TGCGCCAGCAGTCTCGCCGAGCTAAACTATGGCTACACCTTC
TRBJ2-3	TRBD2	TRBV7-9	-	CASSLLAGGTDTQYF	TGTGCCAGCAGCTTACTAGCGGGAGGCACAGATACGCAGTATTTT
TRBJ1-2	TRBD1	TRBV30	-	CAWSTPLRGASYGYTF	TGTGCCTGGAGTACCCCTCTCAGGGGGGCCTCCTATGGCTACACCTTC
TRBJ1-5	TRBD1	TRBV2	-	CASRRDSPYSNQPQHF	TGTGCCAGCAGGAGGGACAGTCCGTATAGCAATCAGCCCCAGCATTTT
TRBJ2-7	-	TRBV11-2	-	CASGTPHGGEQYF	TGTGCCAGCGGGACCCCCCACGGGGGCGAGCAGTACTTC
TRBJ2-5	TRBD2	TRBV2	-	CASSGEGVETQYF	TGTGCCAGCAGTGGGGAGGGTGTCGAGACCCAGTACTTC
TRBJ2-4	-	TRBV5-4	-	CASSLGLGGLQNIQYF	TGTGCCAGCAGCTTGGGGCTTGGAGGGCTCCAAAACATTCAGTACTTC
TRBJ2-6	TRBD1	TRBV18	few	CASQPGQGSSSGANVLTF	TGTGCCAGCCAACCGGGACAGGGGAGCTCCTCTGGGGCCAACGTCCTGACTTTC
TRBJ2-1	-	TRBV25-1	-	CANPCERNSSYNEQFF	TGTGCCAACCCCTGCGAGCGGAATAGCTCCTACAATGAGCAGTTCTTC
TRBJ1-4	-	TRBV4-3	-	CASSQVAWAMGALNEKLFF	TGCGCCAGCAGCCAAGTTGCTTGGGCCATGGGGGCCCTCAATGAAAAACTGTTTTTT
TRBJ1-5	-	TRBV19	-	CASSADSAPFQPQHF	TGTGCCAGTAGTGCGGATTCCGCCCCGTTCCAGCCCCAGCATTTT
TRBJ2-1	TRBD1	TRBV10-3	once	CAISEAGGNEQFF	TGTGCCATCAGTGAGGCAGGGGGTAATGAGCAGTTCTTC
TRBJ2-1	TRBD2	TRBV2	-	CASRTGLAGFNEQFF	TGTGCCAGCAGGACCGGACTAGCGGGGTTCAATGAGCAGTTCTTC
TRBJ1-2	-	TRBV18	-	CASSPRTENGYTF	TGTGCCAGCTCACCACGGACAGAGAATGGCTACACCTTC
TRBJ1-1	TRBD1	TRBV4-1	-	CASTTKRNTDRGRGNTEAFF	TGCGCCAGCACCACCAAGCGGAACACGGACAGGGGGCGAGGTAACACTGAAGCTTTCTTT
TRBJ2-2	TRBD1	TRBV4-1	once	CASSQLPGQGIIGELFF	TGCGCCAGCAGCCAACTGCCGGGACAGGGTATTATCGGGGAGCTGTTTTTT
TRBJ2-7	-	TRBV5-1	-	CASSLSVPSTTYEQYF	TGCGCCAGCAGCTTGTCGGTTCCGTCCACTACCTACGAGCAGTACTTC
TRBJ1-2	-	TRBV19	-	CASSIPGNYGYTF	TGTGCCAGTAGTATTCCGGGGAACTATGGCTACACCTTC
TRBJ2-2	-	TRBV6-6	few	CASSGVEGAAGELFF	TGTGCCAGCAGTGGGGTGGAGGGGGCAGCCGGGGAGCTGTTTTTT
TRBJ1-5	-	TRBV28	-	CASSWQGGQPQHF	TGTGCCAGCAGTTGGCAGGGTGGTCAGCCCCAGCATTTT
TRBJ1-2	-	TRBV28	-	CASSPGGGDYGYTF	TGTGCCAGCAGCCCGGGCGGGGGGGACTATGGCTACACCTTC
TRBJ2-1	TRBD2	TRBV4-2	-	CASSRGGLEFF	TGTGCCAGCAGCCGGGGGGGACTTGAGTTCTTC
TRBJ2-1	TRBD2	TRBV28	-	CASSLASGRAYNEQFF	TGTGCCAGCAGTCTCGCTAGCGGGAGGGCCTACAATGAGCAGTTCTTC
TRBJ2-2	-	TRBV6-1	-	CASSRAYGSPGELFF	TGTGCCAGCAGTCGTGCGTACGGGTCCCCCGGGGAGCTGTTTTTT
TRBJ2-3	TRBD1	TRBV19	-	CASSPRTGGMATQYF	TGTGCCAGTAGTCCCCGGACAGGGGGCATGGCTACGCAGTATTTT
TRBJ2-1	TRBD2	TRBV4-2	-	CASSQDLGLAAHNEQFF	TGTGCCAGCAGCCAGGACCTCGGGCTAGCGGCCCACAATGAGCAGTTCTTC
TRBJ1-3	-	TRBV7-9	few	CASSPRGSRSPKGNTIYF	TGTGCCAGCAGCCCCCGTGGGAGCCGCAGCCCCAAAGGAAACACCATATATTTT
TRBJ2-3	TRBD2	TRBV5-6	-	CASSFGLAGSLSTDTQYF	TGTGCCAGCAGCTTCGGACTAGCGGGCTCACTGAGCACAGATACGCAGTATTTT
TRBJ1-1	-	TRBV9	-	CASSGGLNTEAFF	TGTGCCAGCAGCGGTGGGCTGAACACTGAAGCTTTCTTT
TRBJ2-2	-	TRBV7-3	-	CASSPRGTGELFF	TGTGCCAGCAGCCCCAGGGGCACCGGGGAGCTGTTTTTT
TRBJ2-7	-	TRBV6-5	-	CASSSQTGNYEQYF	TGTGCCAGCAGTTCACAGACAGGCAACTACGAGCAGTACTTC
TRBJ2-2	-	TRBV6-1	-	CASRGASTGELFF	TGTGCCAGCAGGGGGGCGAGCACCGGGGAGCTGTTTTTT
TRBJ2-2	-	TRBV6-1	-	CASSSDNTGELFF	TGTGCCAGCAGCAGCGATAACACCGGGGAGCTGTTTTTT
TRBJ1-4	-	TRBV7-2	-	CASSFRGGNEKLFF	TGTGCCAGCAGCTTTAGGGGGGGTAATGAAAAACTGTTTTTT
TRBJ1-1	-	TRBV5-4	once	CASSLDEGGETEAFF	TGTGCCAGCAGCTTAGATGAAGGGGGAGAGACTGAAGCTTTCTTT
TRBJ2-1	TRBD2	TRBV27	-	CASSAGLAGVNEQFF	TGTGCCAGCAGTGCGGGACTAGCGGGAGTAAATGAGCAGTTCTTC
TRBJ1-5	TRBD1	TRBV29-1	-	CSRPPGQGHSNQPQHF	TGCAGCCGCCCTCCGGGACAGGGGCATAGCAATCAGCCCCAGCATTTT
TRBJ2-7	-	TRBV4-1	-	CASSQEGGAHQEQYF	TGCGCCAGCAGCCAAGAAGGGGGGGCGCATCAAGAGCAGTACTTC
TRBJ1-2	-	TRBV6-5	-	CASKQTTYGYTF	TGTGCCAGTAAACAGACCACCTATGGCTACACCTTC
TRBJ1-1	-	TRBV25-1	-	CASSSPFAGPEAFF	TGTGCCAGCAGCTCTCCCTTCGCGGGCCCTGAAGCTTTCTTT
TRBJ2-5	TRBD1	TRBV5-5	-	CASSGDSLQETQYF	TGTGCCAGCAGTGGGGACAGCCTTCAAGAGACCCAGTACTTC
TRBJ1-3	-	TRBV7-9	few	CASSLVGSGNTIYF	TGTGCCAGCAGCTTAGTGGGGAGCGGAAACACCATATATTTT
TRBJ1-5	-	TRBV5-1	-	CASSPDSVQPQHF	TGCGCCAGCAGCCCTGACAGCGTACAGCCCCAGCATTTT
TRBJ1-1	TRBD1	TRBV28	-	CASSPGTGGNTEAFF	TGTGCCAGCAGTCCCGGAACAGGGGGGAACACTGAAGCTTTCTTT
TRBJ2-7	TRBD2	TRBV28	-	CASSLPGLASLSYEQYF	TGTGCCAGCAGTTTACCCGGACTAGCGAGCCTCTCCTACGAGCAGTACTTC
TRBJ1-5	TRBD1	TRBV19	-	CASSIAGTGIYQPQHF	TGTGCCAGTAGTATAGCCGGGACAGGGATATATCAGCCCCAGCATTTT
TRBJ1-2	TRBD1	TRBV28	once	CASSLIFGAGGGSGYTF	TGTGCCAGCAGTTTAATTTTCGGGGCAGGGGGCGGGAGTGGCTACACCTTC
TRBJ2-3	TRBD1	TRBV15	once	CATSRGSKGATDTQYF	TGTGCCACCAGCAGAGGGTCGAAGGGGGCTACAGATACGCAGTATTTT
TRBJ1-1	TRBD1	TRBV27	once	CASTKGQGETEAFF	TGTGCCAGCACCAAAGGACAGGGAGAGACTGAAGCTTTCTTT
TRBJ2-2	-	TRBV5-1	-	CASSATGNTGELFF	TGCGCCAGCAGCGCCACAGGGAACACCGGGGAGCTGTTTTTT
TRBJ2-7	TRBD2	TRBV10-3	-	CAIRGLGEQEQYF	TGTGCCATCAGGGGACTAGGAGAGCAAGAGCAGTACTTC
TRBJ1-4	-	TRBV29-1	-	CSARQGYEKLFF	TGCAGCGCTAGGCAGGGTTACGAAAAACTGTTTTTT